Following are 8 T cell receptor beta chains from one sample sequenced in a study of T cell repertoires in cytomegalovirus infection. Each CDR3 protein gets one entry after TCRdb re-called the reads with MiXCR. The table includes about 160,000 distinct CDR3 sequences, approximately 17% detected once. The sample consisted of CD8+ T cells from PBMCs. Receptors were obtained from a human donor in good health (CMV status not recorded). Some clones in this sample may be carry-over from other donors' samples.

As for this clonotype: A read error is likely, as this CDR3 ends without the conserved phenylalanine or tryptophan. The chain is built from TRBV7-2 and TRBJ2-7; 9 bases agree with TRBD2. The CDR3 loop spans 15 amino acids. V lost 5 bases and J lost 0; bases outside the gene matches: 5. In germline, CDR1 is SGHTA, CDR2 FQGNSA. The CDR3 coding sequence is TGTGCCAGCAGCCCCAGCGGGGGGCCCTCCTACGAGCAGTACTTA. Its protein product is CASSPSGGPSYEQYL.

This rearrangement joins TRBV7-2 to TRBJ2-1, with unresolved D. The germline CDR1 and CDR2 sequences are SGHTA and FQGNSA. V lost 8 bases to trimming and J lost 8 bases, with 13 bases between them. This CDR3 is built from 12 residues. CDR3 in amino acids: CASPLVGDEQFF. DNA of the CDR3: TGTGCCAGCCCCTTGGTCGGCGATGAGCAGTTCTTC.

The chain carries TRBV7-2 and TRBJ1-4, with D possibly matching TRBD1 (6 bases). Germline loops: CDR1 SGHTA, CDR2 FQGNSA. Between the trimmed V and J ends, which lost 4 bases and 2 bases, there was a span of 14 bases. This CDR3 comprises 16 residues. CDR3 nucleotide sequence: TGTGCCAGCAGCTCCACAGGGTGGTTCACTAATGAAAAACTGTTTTTT. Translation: CASSSTGWFTNEKLFF.

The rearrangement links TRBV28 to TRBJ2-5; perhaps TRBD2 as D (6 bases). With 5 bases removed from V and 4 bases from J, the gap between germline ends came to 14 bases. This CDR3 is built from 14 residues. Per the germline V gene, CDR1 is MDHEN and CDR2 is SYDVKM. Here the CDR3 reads CASSRDWGGETQYF. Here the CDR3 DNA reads TGTGCCAGCAGTAGGGACTGGGGAGGAGAGACCCAGTACTTC.

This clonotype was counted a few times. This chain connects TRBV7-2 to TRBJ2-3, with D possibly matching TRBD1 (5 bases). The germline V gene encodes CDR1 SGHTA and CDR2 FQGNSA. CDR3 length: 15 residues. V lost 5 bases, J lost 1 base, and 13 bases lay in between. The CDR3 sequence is CASSHTWGRTDTQYF. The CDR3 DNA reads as TGTGCCAGCAGCCACACTTGGGGCCGCACAGATACGCAGTATTTT.

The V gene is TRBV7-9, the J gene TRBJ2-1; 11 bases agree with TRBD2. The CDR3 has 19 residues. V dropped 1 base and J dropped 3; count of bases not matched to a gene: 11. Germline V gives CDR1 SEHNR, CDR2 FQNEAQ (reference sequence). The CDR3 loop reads CASSLGSTSGSSLYNEQFF. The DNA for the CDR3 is TGTGCCAGCAGCTTAGGGAGTACTAGCGGGAGTTCTCTCTACAATGAGCAGTTCTTC. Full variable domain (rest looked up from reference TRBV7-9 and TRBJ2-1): DTGVSQNPRHKITKRGQNVTFRCDPISEHNRLYWYRQTLGQGPEFLTYFQNEAQLEKSRLLSDRFSAERPKGSFSTLEIQRTEQGDSAMYLCASSLGSTSGSSLYNEQFFGPGTRLTVL.

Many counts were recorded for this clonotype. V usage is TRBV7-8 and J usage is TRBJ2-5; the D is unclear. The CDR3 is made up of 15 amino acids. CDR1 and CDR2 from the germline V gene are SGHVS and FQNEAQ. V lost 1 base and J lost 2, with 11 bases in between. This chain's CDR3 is CASSLETRIQETQYF. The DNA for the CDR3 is TGTGCCAGCAGCTTAGAAACAAGGATACAAGAGACCCAGTACTTC.

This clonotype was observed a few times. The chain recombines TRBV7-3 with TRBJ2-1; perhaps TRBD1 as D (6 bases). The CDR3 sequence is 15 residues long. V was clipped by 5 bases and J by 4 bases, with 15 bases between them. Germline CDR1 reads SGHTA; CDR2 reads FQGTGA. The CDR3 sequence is CASSTRDTLYNEQFF. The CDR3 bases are TGTGCCAGCAGCACCCGGGACACCCTATACAATGAGCAGTTCTTC.